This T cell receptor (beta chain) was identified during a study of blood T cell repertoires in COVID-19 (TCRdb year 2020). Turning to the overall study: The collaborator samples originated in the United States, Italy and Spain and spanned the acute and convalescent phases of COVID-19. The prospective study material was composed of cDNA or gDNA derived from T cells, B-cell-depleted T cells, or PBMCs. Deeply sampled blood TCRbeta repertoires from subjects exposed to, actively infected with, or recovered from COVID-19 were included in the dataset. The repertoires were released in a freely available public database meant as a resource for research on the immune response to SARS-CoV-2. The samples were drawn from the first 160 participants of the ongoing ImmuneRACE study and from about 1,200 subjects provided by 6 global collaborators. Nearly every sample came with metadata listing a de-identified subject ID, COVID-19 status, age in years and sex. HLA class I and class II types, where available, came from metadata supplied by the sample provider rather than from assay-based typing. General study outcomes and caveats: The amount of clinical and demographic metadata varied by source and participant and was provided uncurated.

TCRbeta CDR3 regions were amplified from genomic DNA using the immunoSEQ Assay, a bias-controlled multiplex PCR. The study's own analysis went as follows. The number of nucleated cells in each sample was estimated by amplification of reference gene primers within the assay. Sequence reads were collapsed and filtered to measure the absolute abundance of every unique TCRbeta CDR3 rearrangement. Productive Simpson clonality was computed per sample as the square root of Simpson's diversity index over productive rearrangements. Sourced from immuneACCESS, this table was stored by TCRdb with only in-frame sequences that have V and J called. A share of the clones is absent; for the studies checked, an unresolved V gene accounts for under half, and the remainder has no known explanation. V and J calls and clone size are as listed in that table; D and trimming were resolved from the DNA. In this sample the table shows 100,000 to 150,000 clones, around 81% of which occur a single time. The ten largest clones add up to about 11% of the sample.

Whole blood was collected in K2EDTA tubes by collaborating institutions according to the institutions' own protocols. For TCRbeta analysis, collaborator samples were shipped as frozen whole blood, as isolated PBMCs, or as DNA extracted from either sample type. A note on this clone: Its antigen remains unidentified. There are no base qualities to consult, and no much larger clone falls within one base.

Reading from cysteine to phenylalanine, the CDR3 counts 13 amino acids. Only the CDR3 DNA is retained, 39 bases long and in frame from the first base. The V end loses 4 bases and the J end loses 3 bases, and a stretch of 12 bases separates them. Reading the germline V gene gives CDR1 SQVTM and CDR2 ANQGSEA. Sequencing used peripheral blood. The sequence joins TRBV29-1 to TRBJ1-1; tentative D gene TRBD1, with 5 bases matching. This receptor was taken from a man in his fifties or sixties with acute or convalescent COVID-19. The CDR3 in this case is CSVGRGGDTEAFF. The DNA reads TGCAGCGTTGGTCGAGGAGGGGACACTGAAGCTTTCTTT.